This TCR beta chain was sequenced in a study of Ad26.COV2.S vaccination and SARS-CoV-2 variants (dated by TCRdb to the early 2020s). The study in broad terms: Vaccine-arm donors were drawn from COV1001, a multicentre, randomized, double-blind, placebo-controlled phase I-IIa trial of Ad26.COV2.S in healthy adults. Ad26.COV2.S was administered intramuscularly at 5 x 10^10 or 1 x 10^11 viral particles, either as a single shot or as two shots given 56 days apart. TCRbeta repertoire sequencing was used to assess the specificity and breadth of SARS-CoV-2-reactive T cell receptors after Ad26.COV2.S vaccination. A total of approximately 30 samples were included in the TCR-sequenced set, comprising 19 Ad26.COV2.S vaccine recipients, 5 placebo recipients and 8 SARS-CoV-2 convalescent individuals. Participants in the trial were split at random into five groups of five each, receiving low-dose or high-dose Ad26.COV2.S once or twice, or else placebo on both occasions. Investigators remained blinded to trial group allocation during experiments and outcome assessment. Results and caveats for the whole study, not just this receptor: Non-spike TCR breadth was comparable between vaccine and placebo recipients, consistent with the vaccine containing only spike. The study was not powered for comparison of responses between vaccine doses or regimens. The authors noted that the TCR breadth and depth analyses may have underestimated total T cell responses. After vaccination, spike-specific CD8+ and CD4+ T cell responses were reported to show substantial breadth. Higher spike-specific TCR breadth was observed in Ad26.COV2.S recipients than in placebo recipients (P = 0.0014).

The CDR3, from cysteine to phenylalanine, totals 15 residues. This entry keeps only the CDR3 DNA: 45 bases, framed from base 1. V drops 3 bases and J drops 2 bases, leaving 14 bases in between. CDR1 LGHNA and CDR2 YSLEER were looked up in the germline V gene. The treatment or condition label, as the study defines it: 15 to 20 received Ad26.COV2.S at low or high dose, single or two shots; several received placebo; per-sample allocation not given. For vaccine and placebo recipients, the sequenced repertoires came from samples collected on day 63 after the first injection. Between 29 July and 7 August 2020, Cohort 1b enrolled 25 adults aged 18-55 years at one site in Boston, USA. Ad26.COV2.S was a replication-incompetent adenovirus type 26 vector that expressed a prefusion-stabilized SARS-CoV-2 spike protein derived from the original Wuhan strain. Remarks on this clone: No cognate antigen has been identified for it. It has no much larger one-base neighbor in the sample; base qualities were not kept.

TCRbeta CDR3 regions were sequenced with the immunoSEQ Assay. After extraction, genomic DNA underwent amplification by bias-controlled multiplex PCR, followed by high-throughput sequencing. In the original analysis: Collapsing and filtering of sequences were performed to quantify the absolute abundance of each unique TCRbeta CDR3 region. Usable DNA was measured by amplifying reference genes present in all nucleated cells, and TCRbeta template counts were normalized to that usable DNA to estimate T cell fraction. Repertoire TCRs were annotated as SARS-CoV-2-specific by exact matching of V gene, CDR3 amino acid sequence and J gene to a known reactive TCR set. The reference SARS-CoV-2 TCR set was derived from MIRA and filtered for enrichment in COVID-19-positive ImmuneCODE repertoires, a step that removed public or cross-reactive TCRs. Using the MIRA antigens, annotated TCRs were further analysed by specific ORF or by position within an ORF. Breadth was defined as the number of annotated unique rearrangements divided by the total number of unique productive rearrangements, and depth was defined as the summed frequency of the annotated unique rearrangements. TCR breadth was compared between groups using two-sided Wilcoxon rank-sum tests. TCRdb stores this immuneACCESS table with in-frame sequences only. Part of the clones is absent; in the studies checked, under half of the shortfall reflects unresolved V genes, and no reason is known for the rest. D and trimming come from the DNA, and the V and J calls and clone size come from that table. The sample has around 450,000 clones on record, 90% of them singletons. The ten largest clones capture 12% of the sample.

The sequence came from a person between 18 and 65 years old who received the Ad26.COV2.S COVID-19 vaccine or a placebo. The rearranged segments are TRBV4-3 and TRBJ2-7, with the D gene too uncertain to name. The starting material was peripheral blood, obtained in a trial of Ad26.COV2.S vaccine versus placebo. For the CDR3, the sequence is CASSQARTRAYEQYF. The nucleotide sequence reads as follows: TGCGCCAGCAGCCAGGCTCGGACGAGAGCCTACGAGCAGTACTTC.